This passage covers 4 T cell receptor beta chains from one sample sequenced in a study of T cell responses to AZD1222 COVID-19 vaccine. The table came from immunoSEQ multiplex PCR; TCRdb's copy has only in-frame clones and leaves some out. In the table there are some 150,000 clones, around nine tenths of which are singletons. The sample consisted of peripheral blood, taken on day 0 of AZD1222 vaccination. These receptor sequences come from an adult in good health.

This clone showed up just once. The chain uses TRBV3-1 (or the pseudogene TRBV3-2) and TRBJ2-1, with 11 bases that match TRBD2. Germline values: CDR1 LGHDT, CDR2 YNNKEL (reference sequence). CDR3 length equals 20 residues. Losses at the gene ends were 3 bases for V and 0 bases for J; bases not matched to a gene: 13. CDR3 in amino acids: CASSHGTGTSGMGSYNEQFF. The CDR3 nucleotides read TGTGCCAGCAGCCACGGCACCGGGACTAGCGGTATGGGCTCCTACAATGAGCAGTTCTTC.

The CDR3 nucleotides read TGTGCCAGCACGGACAGCTACATGAACACTGAAGCTTTCTTT. Protein sequence: CASTDSYMNTEAFF. The V gene is TRBV27, the J gene TRBJ1-1; D perhaps matches TRBD1 (6 bases). The CDR3 runs to 14 residues. Trimming shortened V by 7 bases and J by 0 bases, and 12 bases separated the two germline ends. Germline V gene data show CDR1 as MNHEY and CDR2 as SMNVEV (reference sequence).

V and J are TRBV7-9 and TRBJ1-6, with 9 positions matching TRBD1. Trimming cost V 5 bases and J 5 bases; bases outside gene matches: 7. Germline assignment: CDR1 SEHNR and CDR2 FQNEAQ (reference sequence). CDR3 length: 16 amino acids. The CDR3 coding sequence is TGTGCCAGCAGCCACAGACAGGGGGTGGATAATTCACCCCTCCACTTT. Residues: CASSHRQGVDNSPLHF.

This chain uses TRBV21-1 with TRBJ1-1; TRBD1 is taken as the D call from the table, unchecked against the DNA. TRBV21-1 is noted as a pseudogene. This CDR3 has 18 amino acids. CDR3 residues: CASSKADRGQIGNTEAFF. The CDR3, as DNA: TGTGCCAGCAGCAAAGCGGACAGGGGGCAGATTGGGAACACTGAAGCTTTCTTT.